The clone carrying this T cell receptor (beta chain) was picked up one time. Its antigen remains unidentified. The record originates from a study of T cell repertoires in ileal Crohn's disease. As for the study in general: All patients had surgery for stricturing (approximately 60%) or penetrating (around 39%) disease.

Study-level findings and limits: Every patient over 26.8% clonality showed endoscopic recurrence. Compared with non-smokers, active smokers at surgery showed more clonal expansions.

Lamina propria lymphocytes from surgical specimens were isolated on a density gradient before sorting. Germline V gene sequence: CDR1 ENHRY, CDR2 SYGVKD. This CDR3 has 13 residues. Repertoires were generated with immunoSEQ multiplex PCR, while TCRdb's copy carries only in-frame clones and drops some. The data hold approximately 5,400 clones, with 88% observed a single time. What was sequenced was CD4+ T cells from ileum. This TCR was recovered from an adult with Crohn's disease. Some clones in this sample may be carry-over from other donors' samples. The J gene is TRBJ2-3, the V gene TRBV10-3; the D gene is possibly TRBD1 (5 bases). CDR3 region: CATKLTQGDTQYF. DNA for the CDR3: TGTGCTACGAAACTGACCCAGGGAGATACGCAGTATTTT.